This T cell receptor beta chain was documented in a study of T cells in Graves' hyperthyroidism and ophthalmopathy (dated by TCRdb to about 2019). Turning to the overall study: Peripheral blood was sampled at the time of initial diagnosis, prior to any treatment. Prospective prediction of ophthalmopathy was tested in an independent validation cohort consisting of 18 hyperthyroidism patients and some 17 patients who later progressed to ophthalmopathy. For training and testing, the 100 or so patients in the discovery cohort were randomly divided in a 7:3 ratio. After blood sampling, hyperthyroidism patients were treated with methimazole at a starting dose of 30 mg daily, and ophthalmopathy patients were treated with high-dose intravenous methylprednisolone. TCR Vbeta CDR3 sequencing of approximately 140 peripheral blood samples (43 ophthalmopathy, 75 to 80 hyperthyroidism and roughly 17 progressor patients) is reported in the paper. In several Graves' hyperthyroidism patients, the study also compared T-cell repertoires from thyroid tissue with T-cell repertoires from blood. A discovery cohort of approximately 97 patients, about 40 with Graves' ophthalmopathy and about 58 with stable Graves' hyperthyroidism, was used to find distinguishing TCR V-J signatures. Overall results and qualifications from the work: A 13 V-J signature model separated ophthalmopathy from stable hyperthyroidism, with over 85% sensitivity and approximately 81% specificity in cross-validation and 80%/75% in testing. In validation, the model predicted progression to ophthalmopathy with roughly 70% sensitivity and about 73% specificity, a median of roughly seven months before onset. Most expanded thyroid clonotypes (frequency above 0.001) were also detected in blood, suggesting blood repertoires may reflect thyroid immune responses. No statistical method was used to fix the sample size in advance, and group allocation was not hidden from the investigators.

Hyperthyroidism patients were newly diagnosed, with disease duration under 2 months, and aged 18 to 65 years. The study excluded patients with uncontrolled infections, other autoimmune diseases, pregnancy or lactation. Diagnoses were established on the basis of clinical symptoms, serum thyroxine and TRAb, thyroid ultrasound, and orbital computed tomography. Blood from progressor patients was drawn when they were first diagnosed with hyperthyroidism, before any ophthalmopathy symptoms appeared. PBMCs were isolated from more than 8 ml of fresh peripheral blood by Ficoll-Paque density gradient centrifugation. Progressor patients were initially diagnosed with Graves' hyperthyroidism and developed ophthalmopathy during follow-up. Total RNA was extracted with Trizol reagent, and quality was checked on an Agilent 2100 Bioanalyzer. The TCR beta CDR3 regions were amplified from the RNA transcripts. A first-round RT-PCR of the TCR CDR3 used the HTBI primer set with the Qiagen OneStep RT-PCR kit. A second multiplex PCR round built the libraries, followed by size selection and purification. Paired-end sequencing of the libraries was performed with 100 bp reads on an Illumina HiSeq2000. On the authors' methods: SOAPnuke was used to process the raw data, throwing out any read that contained adapters or uncalled bases, had a mean Phred below 15, or lacked an exact constant-primer or identifier match. COPE v1.2.5 was used to merge high-quality paired reads, and clonotypes were defined as unique nucleotide sequences. Clonotypes were aligned to IMGT TRBV, TRBD and TRBJ reference segments using MiTCR v1.1. Analysis was restricted to V-J combinations with a frequency above 0.0001, which covered roughly 99% of repertoires. The TCS score was defined as F50 (clonal expansion) divided by E x V (chaos), with BLOSUM62-based TCRdist calculated between CDR3 peptides within each V-J. Welch's t-statistics and random forest reduced around 520 V-J features to fewer than 15, which were used in a naive Bayes classifier (R e1071). TCRdb reworked the public reads: Q25 trimming with fastp, MiXCR clone assembly, productive beta chains retained. For every CDR3 protein sequence, its rows merge into one entry that carries the most common genes and DNA. The V and J calls here are based on TCRdb, not the publication. This sample comprises nearly 600,000 distinct CDR3 sequences, 14% of them detected only once. More than 5% of the sample comes from the top ten.

From V the trimming removes 5 bases and from J it removes 8 bases, while the gene matches leave 6 bases of the junction unaccounted for. The cysteine opens and the phenylalanine closes a CDR3 of 14 amino acids. The kept DNA is CDR3 alone, 42 bases in frame from the first base. Looking up the germline V gene yields CDR1 MDHEN and CDR2 SYDVKM. A word on this clonotype: The specificity of this receptor is unknown. No much larger clone is present one base from it, and per-base qualities are unavailable.

The chain was built from TRBV28 and TRBJ2-1; 10 bases in between match TRBD2. The sequence was collected from a young woman with Graves' hyperthyroidism that later progressed to Graves' ophthalmopathy. The sample consisted of blood. The CDR3 sequence is CASSGGLAGDEQFF. The DNA reads as follows: TGTGCCAGCAGTGGCGGGCTAGCGGGGGATGAGCAGTTCTTC.